The clone carrying this TCR beta chain was recorded many times. Its antigen is undetermined. These data are taken from a study of T cells in Graves' hyperthyroidism and ophthalmopathy. About the study: Peripheral blood was taken when the disease was first diagnosed, before any treatment began. General study findings and limits: Clonotypes that were expanded in thyroid above 0.001 mostly appeared in blood too.

Germline V gene lookup returns CDR1 LNHNV and CDR2 YYDKDF (reference sequence). With V trimmed by 0 bases and J by 1 base, 6 bases remained unmatched. CDR3 length: 17 amino acids. These patients, aged 18 to 65, had recently diagnosed hyperthyroidism lasting under 2 months. Fresh 10 ml peripheral blood yielded PBMCs. RNA transcripts yielded amplified TCR beta CDR3 regions. First-round RT-PCR with HTBI primers amplified the TCR CDR3 region. TCRdb reprocessed the multiplex PCR reads with MiXCR, giving one entry per CDR3 protein. The table shows roughly 350,000 distinct CDR3 sequences, with roughly 14% occurring only once.

This TCR was recovered from a woman aged 25 to 39 with Graves' hyperthyroidism. This chain connects TRBV15 to TRBJ2-3, with 8 bases that match TRBD2. Sample: blood. The DNA for the CDR3 is TGTGCCACCAGCAGAGATCGGGGGGGGACCCGCACAGATACGCAGTATTTT. Amino acid sequence: CATSRDRGGTRTDTQYF.